One sample yielded the 31 T cell receptor beta chains listed below, sequenced in a study of T-cell memory formation after mild COVID-19 (dated by TCRdb to about 2021). Receptors were amplified or captured by 5' RACE. TCRdb shows the sequencer as Illumina NovaSeq 6000. TCRdb handled the public reads itself, with Q25 trimming in fastp and clone calling in MiXCR, and kept productive beta chains. CDR3 protein duplicates are merged, each entry listing the most common genes and DNA. Present in this sample are tens of thousands of distinct CDR3 sequences, around 13% of which were seen just once. The leading ten clones occupy under 35% of the sample. Sequencing was carried out using PBMCs or a T cell subset sorted from them (not recorded which). The receptors stem from an adult woman who had mild COVID-19 (a few samples of this study predate the infection). The sample titles of this study are shuffled in the database, so cell type and time point are left out; the donor was told from shared clones.

This chain connects TRBV2 to TRBJ2-7; 8 nucleotides align to TRBD1. CDR1 is SNHLY and CDR2 is FYNNEI in the germline V gene. The V and J ends lost 10 bases and 2 bases, in that order; junction bases with no gene match: 13. The CDR3 length is 15 residues. As DNA, the CDR3 is TGTGCCACCACAGGACCAGGGGGCTCGACCTACGAGCAGTACTTC. As protein: CATTGPGGSTYEQYF.

The rearrangement uses TRBV12-3 or TRBV12-4 and TRBJ1-1, with 8 nucleotides matching TRBD1. The CDR3 is made up of 15 amino acids. After removal of 4 bases from V and 1 base from J, the junction contained 5 bases not matched to a gene. The CDR3 loop reads CASSYNQGANTEAFF. The CDR3 nucleotides are TGTGCCAGCAGTTATAATCAGGGGGCGAACACTGAAGCTTTCTTT.

The genes are TRBV29-1 and TRBJ2-1; D possibly corresponds to TRBD1 (8 bases). This CDR3 contains 18 residues. V dropped 0 bases and J dropped 4 bases, with 22 bases sitting between them. Germline assignment: CDR1 SQVTM and CDR2 ANQGSEA. CDR3 loop: CSVEEWVQAQGGYNEQFF. The DNA for the CDR3 is TGCAGCGTTGAAGAGTGGGTTCAAGCACAGGGGGGGTACAATGAGCAGTTCTTC.

The gene calls are TRBV20-1 and TRBJ2-7, with D unclear. CDR3 length: 16 residues. Deletions cut 0 bases from V and 2 bases from J, with 17 bases between. CDR1 is DFQATT, CDR2 SNEGSKA, per germline (reference sequence). The CDR3 reads CSARDSLYIPPYEQYF. CDR3 bases: TGCAGTGCTAGAGATTCCCTGTACATCCCCCCCTACGAGCAGTACTTC.

In its sample, this clonotype was seen a few times. The J gene is TRBJ2-5, the V gene TRBV10-3, with D perhaps matching TRBD1 or TRBD2 (5 bases each). The CDR3 contains 13 residues. Germline assignment: CDR1 ENHRY and CDR2 SYGVKD. Trimming stripped 8 bases from V and 4 bases from J, with 14 bases between. The CDR3 spells CAIHSGDRETQYF. The CDR3 DNA is TGTGCCATCCACAGTGGGGACCGAGAGACCCAGTACTTC.

This chain uses TRBV20-1 with TRBJ2-7; 7 bases fit TRBD2. This CDR3 has 13 amino acids. Germline CDR1 DFQATT, CDR2 SNEGSKA (reference sequence). The J segment lost 2 bases and the V segment lost 3 bases, leaving 4 bases of the junction unmatched. CDR3 protein: CSARDGLAYEQYF. CDR3 bases: TGCAGTGCTAGGGATGGACTAGCCTACGAGCAGTACTTC.

The chain links TRBV6-2 or TRBV6-3 to TRBJ2-3, with D unclear. V shed 5 bases and J shed 2 bases, with 5 bases lying between them. This CDR3 is built from 12 residues. Germline V gene lookup returns CDR1 MNHEY and CDR2 SVGEGT. The CDR3 bases are TGTGCCAGCAGTGTAGACACAGATACGCAGTATTTT. Translation gives CASSVDTDTQYF.

This clonotype was picked up a small number of times. The rearrangement joins TRBV20-1 to TRBJ2-3, with 7 bases lining up with TRBD2. The germline V gene encodes CDR1 DFQATT and CDR2 SNEGSKA (reference sequence). Unmatched junction bases numbered 4, after V lost 3 bases and J lost 1 base. The CDR3 is 14 residues long. The CDR3 DNA sequence: TGCAGTGCTAGTAAAGCGGGGCGCACAGATACGCAGTATTTT. As protein: CSASKAGRTDTQYF.

This clonotype has just a few counts. The V call is TRBV19, the J call TRBJ2-7, with 9 positions matching TRBD1. The length of the CDR3 is 14 residues. V shed 4 bases, J shed 2 bases, and the junction held 3 bases outside the gene matches. Looked up from germline, CDR1 is LNHDA and CDR2 is SQIVND (reference sequence). CDR3 sequence: CASSNGQGPYEQYF. The DNA of the CDR3 is TGTGCCAGTAGTAATGGACAGGGGCCCTACGAGCAGTACTTC.

This clonotype was detected ten times or more. The chain carries TRBV7-9 and TRBJ2-5; D may be TRBD2 (6 bases). V gave up 8 bases and J gave up 5 bases, with 12 bases separating them. This CDR3 has 12 residues. The germline CDR1 and CDR2 sequences are SEHNR and FQNEAQ (reference sequence). The CDR3 nucleotides read TGTGCCAGCGAGAAAGGGAGGGAGACCCAGTACTTC. It yields the protein CASEKGRETQYF.

The chain carries TRBV11-2 and TRBJ1-2; TRBD1 matches at 8 bases. Germline CDR1 is SGHAT and CDR2 is FQNNGV. The CDR3 runs 16 residues. V trimming: 5 bases; J trimming: 5 bases; junction bases outside the gene matches: 13. CDR3 region: CASSPGPETGEYGYTF. The CDR3 DNA follows: TGTGCCAGCAGCCCGGGACCCGAGACAGGGGAATATGGCTACACCTTC.

CDR3 nucleotides: TGTGCCAGCAGTCTCACAGGGGGCCCAGGAGATACGCAGTATTTT. Residues: CASSLTGGPGDTQYF. The chain carries TRBV6-5 and TRBJ2-3, with TRBD1 identical over 9 bases. The CDR3 extends over 15 amino acids. The germline V gene has CDR1 MNHEY and CDR2 SVGAGI. The V gene end was trimmed by 5 bases and the J gene end by 5 bases; junction bases not matched to a gene: 8.

This clonotype was detected ten times or more. This chain connects TRBV20-1 to TRBJ2-3, with D possibly TRBD2 on 7 matching bases. Germline V CDR1 and CDR2: DFQATT, SNEGSKA (reference sequence). Trimming took 0 bases from V and 3 from J, leaving 13 bases between them. This CDR3 contains 15 residues. The CDR3 spells CSARERGRGTDTQYF. CDR3 sequence (DNA): TGCAGTGCTAGAGAGCGGGGGCGCGGGACAGATACGCAGTATTTT.

The chain couples TRBV12-3 or TRBV12-4 to TRBJ2-3; 11 positions match TRBD2. The J segment lost 1 base and the V segment lost 6 bases, leaving 15 bases of the junction unmatched. The CDR3 loop spans 19 amino acids. The CDR3 DNA reads TGTGCCAGCAGGTCGGGACTAGCGGTGGGGGGGCATGGCACAGATACGCAGTATTTT. Amino acid sequence: CASRSGLAVGGHGTDTQYF.

The chain carries TRBV9 and TRBJ2-1; D unclear. Germline V lookup: CDR1 SGDLS, CDR2 YYNGEE. The V and J ends lost 0 bases and 8 bases respectively, with 6 bases between them. This CDR3 is 12 amino acids long. The CDR3 region is CASSVDGHEQFF. The CDR3, as DNA: TGTGCCAGCAGCGTAGACGGACATGAGCAGTTCTTC.

With respect to this clonotype: A read error is likely, as this CDR3 ends without the conserved phenylalanine or tryptophan. The chain links TRBV14 to TRBJ2-7; 10 bases align to TRBD1. The germline gives CDR1 SGHDN, CDR2 FVKESK. J gave up 3 bases and V 6 bases, and 8 bases lay outside the gene matches. CDR3 length: 15 amino acids. CDR3 loop: CASRGTGAEYYEQYL. DNA of the CDR3: TGTGCCAGCAGGGGGACAGGGGCCGAATACTACGAGCAGTACCTC.

The J gene is TRBJ2-7, the V gene TRBV21-1; no DNA check was done on the table's D call, TRBD2. TRBV21-1 is shown as a pseudogene. The length of the CDR3 is 16 residues. CDR3 sequence reads: CASSIRTSRRVYEQYF. As DNA, the CDR3 is TGTGCCAGCAGCATAAGGACTAGCCGGAGGGTATACGAGCAGTACTTC.

This clonotype was observed many times. V gene TRBV7-9 combines with J gene TRBJ1-4; D gene unclear. This CDR3 has 14 residues. Germline V gene lookup returns CDR1 SEHNR and CDR2 FQNEAQ (reference sequence). With 6 bases removed from V and 6 bases from J, the gap between germline ends came to 14 bases. The CDR3 sequence: CASSLRREDEKLFF. DNA for the CDR3: TGTGCCAGCAGTCTCCGGAGGGAAGATGAAAAACTGTTTTTT.

This clonotype was seen only a few times. The genes are TRBV9 and TRBJ2-2; D is unresolved. The CDR3 is 19 amino acids. Between the trimmed V and J ends, which lost 4 bases and 2 bases, there was a span of 24 bases. The germline gives CDR1 SGDLS, CDR2 YYNGEE. The CDR3 nucleotides are TGTGCCAGCAGCCCACGTTTAACGCAGTGGACGGCTAACACCGGGGAGCTGTTTTTT. Protein product: CASSPRLTQWTANTGELFF. The variable domain in full, with the rest retrieved from reference TRBV9 and TRBJ2-2, is DSGVTQTPKHLITATGQRVTLRCSPRSGDLSVYWYQQSLDQGLQFLIQYYNGEERAKGNILERFSAQQFPDLHSELNLSSLELGDSALYFCASSPRLTQWTANTGELFFGEGSRLTVL.

This clonotype was seen ten or more times. The V gene is TRBV7-9, the J gene TRBJ2-4, with D tentatively TRBD2 (6 bases). Trimming left V 5 bases short and J 3 bases short, with 17 bases between. The CDR3 has 16 residues. The germline gives CDR1 SEHNR, CDR2 FQNEAQ (reference sequence). CDR3 coding DNA: TGTGCCAGCAGCCCCATCGGAGGGGTGGGCAAAAACATTCAGTACTTC. This encodes CASSPIGGVGKNIQYF.

This chain joins TRBV9 and TRBJ2-1; TRBD2 aligns across 8 bases. This CDR3 comprises 16 residues. Germline loops: CDR1 SGDLS, CDR2 YYNGEE. Losses at the gene ends were 2 bases for V and 3 bases for J; bases not matched to a gene: 7. The DNA for the CDR3 is TGTGCCAGCAGCGTTCAACTAGCGGCGAGCTACAATGAGCAGTTCTTC. Its translation is CASSVQLAASYNEQFF.

This chain connects TRBV9 to TRBJ2-5; D unclear. The CDR3 contains 13 residues. Trimming pared 4 bases from V and 4 bases from J, leaving 11 bases between. The germline V gene encodes CDR1 SGDLS and CDR2 YYNGEE. This CDR3 is CASSLRTGETQYF. CDR3 DNA: TGTGCCAGCAGCCTCCGGACCGGAGAGACCCAGTACTTC. Using reference TRBV9 and TRBJ2-5 for the parts outside the CDR3, the full variable domain is DSGVTQTPKHLITATGQRVTLRCSPRSGDLSVYWYQQSLDQGLQFLIQYYNGEERAKGNILERFSAQQFPDLHSELNLSSLELGDSALYFCASSLRTGETQYFGPGTRLLVL.

The gene calls are TRBV7-2 and TRBJ2-1; possibly TRBD1 for D (5 bases). This CDR3 contains 12 residues. V lost 6 bases, J lost 7 bases, and 10 bases lay in between. Germline lookup yields CDR1 SGHTA and CDR2 FQGNSA. The CDR3 DNA sequence: TGTGCCAGCAGGAAGTCAGGGAATGAGCAGTTCTTC. The encoded protein is CASRKSGNEQFF.

The sample holds a few counts of this clonotype. The V and J genes are TRBV6-6 and TRBJ2-1; 10 bases align to TRBD2. This CDR3 is 16 amino acids long. V shed 0 bases and J 7 bases; nucleotides not matched to a gene: 6. In germline, CDR1 is MNHNY, CDR2 SVGAGI (reference sequence). The CDR3 sequence: CASSYSTSGILNEQFF. Written as DNA, the CDR3 is TGTGCCAGCAGTTACTCTACTAGCGGGATTTTAAATGAGCAGTTCTTC.

The chain is built from TRBV5-6 and TRBJ1-5; D remains unclear. The V end lost 1 base, the J end lost 7 bases, and 12 bases lay between the germline ends. The CDR3 is 14 residues long. Per the germline V gene, CDR1 is SGHDT and CDR2 is YYEEEE. DNA for the CDR3: TGTGCCAGCAGCTTGTACCCGGGGAACCAGCCCCAGCATTTT. Translated, it gives CASSLYPGNQPQHF.

This clonotype was counted a few times. The chain employs TRBV11-2 and TRBJ2-1; D might be TRBD1 (5 bases). This CDR3 is built from 16 residues. Germline-derived CDR1 and CDR2 are SGHAT and FQNNGV. V lost 5 bases and J lost 7, with 21 bases in between. The CDR3 spells CASSPGWAKMVNEQFF. In DNA form, the CDR3 reads TGTGCCAGCAGCCCAGGGTGGGCAAAAATGGTGAATGAGCAGTTCTTC.

This clonotype occurred a few times. The DNA for the CDR3 is TGTGCCAGCAGCTTGGCCGGGGAGCAGTACTTC. The encoded protein is CASSLAGEQYF. V is TRBV7-9 and J is TRBJ2-7; D is undetermined. V lost 3 bases, J lost 7 bases, and 7 bases lay in between. The germline V gene has CDR1 SEHNR and CDR2 FQNEAQ (reference sequence). The CDR3 loop spans 11 amino acids.

V gene TRBV7-9 combines with J gene TRBJ2-7; D call uncertain. V lost 5 bases to trimming and J lost 5 bases, with 13 bases between them. This CDR3 contains 13 residues. Germline V gene sequence: CDR1 SEHNR, CDR2 FQNEAQ (reference sequence). The CDR3 region is CASSPPTTDEQYF. The CDR3, as DNA: TGTGCCAGCAGCCCCCCGACAACGGACGAGCAGTACTTC. Full variable domain (rest looked up from reference TRBV7-9 and TRBJ2-7): DTGVSQNPRHKITKRGQNVTFRCDPISEHNRLYWYRQTLGQGPEFLTYFQNEAQLEKSRLLSDRFSAERPKGSFSTLEIQRTEQGDSAMYLCASSPPTTDEQYFGPGTRLTVT.

The chain is built from TRBV7-9 and TRBJ1-1; the D is unclear. The CDR3 contains 13 residues. Germline values: CDR1 SEHNR, CDR2 FQNEAQ (reference sequence). Trimming stripped 2 bases from V and 2 bases from J, with 6 bases between. The DNA of the CDR3 is TGTGCCAGCAGCTTATTGACTAACACTGAAGCTTTCTTT. It is translated as CASSLLTNTEAFF.

The chain has TRBV27 and TRBJ2-7, with D unclear. Germline V gene data show CDR1 as MNHEY and CDR2 as SMNVEV (reference sequence). The CDR3 contains 13 residues. The germline V and J ends were trimmed by 2 bases and 4 bases, with 9 bases remaining between them. This CDR3 reads CASSLTLRYEQYF. The CDR3 DNA sequence: TGTGCCAGCAGTTTAACATTGAGGTACGAGCAGTACTTC.

This clonotype came up many times. This chain connects TRBV4-3 to TRBJ1-1; no firm D call. Germline-derived CDR1 and CDR2 are LGHNA and YSLEER. Trimming cost V 1 base and J 4 bases, with 4 bases left between them. The CDR3 sequence is 12 residues long. The CDR3 DNA is TGCGCCAGCAGCCAAGTCGGCACTGAAGCTTTCTTT. It specifies CASSQVGTEAFF.